This TCR beta chain came from a study of OX40 agonist ivuxolimab in advanced cancers. Study at large: The mean age was about 57 years, ranging from roughly 23 to 90, with 82.7% of participants male.

Clones were sequenced by immunoSEQ multiplex PCR, and TCRdb holds only the in-frame ones, with some missing. The sample consists of fewer than 55,000 clones, about nine tenths of them appearing once. This TCR was sampled from an adult with an advanced solid tumor such as melanoma, head and neck, liver or kidney cancer. Specimen: CD4+ or CD8+ T cells sorted from blood, collected in a trial of the OX40 agonist ivuxolimab.

CDR3 amino acids: CASRHTASYEQYF. In nucleotides, the CDR3 is TGTGCCAGCAGACATACCGCCTCCTACGAGCAGTACTTC. The V call is TRBV11-2, the J call TRBJ2-7; no clear D gene. The CDR3 totals 13 residues. The germline V gene has CDR1 SGHAT and CDR2 FQNNGV. The V end was cut by 6 bases, the J end by 0 bases, with 9 bases between. The full variable domain, completed using reference TRBV11-2 and TRBJ2-7, is EAGVAQSPRYKIIEKRQSVAFWCNPISGHATLYWYQQILGQGPKLLIQFQNNGVVDDSQLPKDRFSAERLKGVDSTLKIQPAKLEDSAVYLCASRHTASYEQYFGPGTRLTVT.